The next 20 T cell receptor beta chains were all read from a single sample in a study of CD8 T cells in Susac syndrome. Reverse transcription of roughly 0.5 to 1 ug RNA used random hexamers. Using its own MiXCR run on the immunoSEQ multiplex PCR reads, TCRdb lists one record per CDR3 protein. The sample records approximately 110,000 distinct CDR3 sequences, approximately 95% being singletons. The material sequenced was CD8+ T cells from PBMCs. The receptors come from a human donor with multiple sclerosis.

V and J are TRBV5-1 and TRBJ1-6; maybe TRBD1 (5 bases). With 0 bases removed from V and 8 bases from J, the gap between germline ends came to 12 bases. The CDR3 has 15 amino acids. Germline V gene data show CDR1 as SGHRS and CDR2 as YFSETQ. The CDR3 sequence is CASSLGAGGDSPLHF. The CDR3 DNA follows: TGCGCCAGCAGCTTGGGGGCCGGGGGGGATTCACCCCTCCACTTT.

This clonotype was observed a single time. The chain recombines TRBV9 with TRBJ2-5, with D hard to call. The germline V gene has CDR1 SGDLS and CDR2 YYNGEE. The CDR3 runs 15 residues. V was shortened by 6 bases and J by 4 bases, with 19 bases between the two germline ends. The DNA of the CDR3 is TGTGCCAGCACCCCGGACCTCGGATGGGGAGAGACCCAGTACTTC. This encodes CASTPDLGWGETQYF.

The chain employs TRBV6-2 or TRBV6-3 and TRBJ2-1; 7 bases match TRBD2. This CDR3 contains 14 residues. V shed 2 bases and J 9 bases; nucleotides not matched to a gene: 7. CDR1 and CDR2 (germline): MNHEY, SVGEGT. CDR3 in amino acids: CASSYALAGGEQFF. In nucleotides, the CDR3 is TGTGCCAGCAGTTACGCGTTAGCGGGCGGTGAGCAGTTCTTC.

J is TRBJ2-7 and V is TRBV2, with D unresolved. The CDR3 runs 12 residues. Germline assignment: CDR1 SNHLY and CDR2 FYNNEI. Trimming removed 3 bases at V and 4 bases at J, with 7 bases between. The CDR3 is CASSDRVYEQYF. Written as DNA, the CDR3 is TGTGCCAGCAGTGATCGGGTGTACGAGCAGTACTTC.

The chain uses TRBV29-1 and TRBJ2-7, with 9 bases identical to TRBD1. Germline V gene lookup returns CDR1 SQVTM and CDR2 ANQGSEA. With 4 bases clipped from V and 5 bases from J, the junction kept 6 bases outside the gene matches. The CDR3 covers 13 residues. CDR3 DNA: TGCAGCGTTGGGGGGACAGGGATCCACGAGCAGTACTTC. Translating it yields CSVGGTGIHEQYF.

This clonotype has only a few counts. The chain employs TRBV7-9 and TRBJ2-5; D is perhaps TRBD1 (6 bases). The CDR3 runs 14 residues. V gave up 3 bases and J gave up 5 bases, with 13 bases separating them. CDR1 and CDR2 (germline): SEHNR, FQNEAQ (reference sequence). The CDR3 loop is CASSFPNQGETQYF. As DNA, the CDR3 is TGTGCCAGCAGCTTCCCTAATCAGGGGGAGACCCAGTACTTC.

This clonotype was picked up one time. V and J are TRBV12-3 or TRBV12-4 and TRBJ2-7, with D hard to call. The CDR3 loop spans 14 amino acids. The ends were cut back, 0 bases at V and 0 bases at J, with 6 bases in the middle. The CDR3, as DNA: TGTGCCAGCAGTTTAGCGGGGTCCTCCTACGAGCAGTACTTC. It specifies CASSLAGSSYEQYF.

The chain uses TRBV6-1 and TRBJ2-2, with D hard to call. The CDR3 spans 13 residues. Germline V CDR1 and CDR2: MNHNS, SASEGT. The V end was cut by 7 bases, the J end by 5 bases, with 11 bases between. The CDR3 nucleotides read TGTGCCAGCATGGACCGGCAAACCGGGGAGCTGTTTTTT. This encodes CASMDRQTGELFF.

The V gene is TRBV13, the J gene TRBJ2-5; D may correspond to TRBD1 or TRBD2 (5 bases each). The germline V and J ends were trimmed by 1 base and 5 bases, with 11 bases remaining between them. CDR3 size: 14 residues. From germline, CDR1 is PRHDT and CDR2 FYEKMQ (reference sequence). The CDR3 DNA sequence: TGTGCCAGCAGCTTAGTGGGCAGGGACGAGACCCAGTACTTC. Translation gives CASSLVGRDETQYF.

The V and J genes are TRBV5-1 and TRBJ1-5, with D possibly TRBD1 on 6 matching bases. Trimming removed 5 bases at V and 1 base at J, with 10 bases between. CDR3 length equals 14 residues. CDR1 SGHRS and CDR2 YFSETQ come from the germline V gene. The CDR3 DNA reads as TGCGCCAGCAGTACCGGGACAAGCAATCAGCCCCAGCATTTT. Its protein is CASSTGTSNQPQHF.

V and J are TRBV7-6 and TRBJ2-2; tentatively, D is TRBD1 or TRBD2 (7 bases each). The V gene lost 5 bases and the J gene lost 4 bases, with 17 bases spanning the gap. Germline CDR1 reads SGHVS; CDR2 reads FNYEAQ. This CDR3 is built from 16 residues. CDR3 loop: CASSRRGGTSTGELFF. The CDR3 DNA reads TGTGCCAGCAGCCGCAGGGGGGGGACCAGCACCGGGGAGCTGTTTTTT.

J is TRBJ1-2 and V is TRBV12-3 or TRBV12-4; 7 bases match TRBD1. The CDR3 runs 12 residues. The V and J ends lost 6 bases and 7 bases, in that order; junction bases with no gene match: 5. CDR3 in amino acids: CASSPDRVGYTF. The CDR3 coding sequence is TGTGCCAGCAGCCCTGACAGGGTTGGCTACACCTTC.

This rearrangement joins TRBV27 to TRBJ2-3; D remains ambiguous. With 3 bases removed from V and 3 bases from J, the gap between germline ends came to 7 bases. Germline assignment: CDR1 MNHEY and CDR2 SMNVEV (reference sequence). CDR3 length equals 13 residues. The CDR3 region is CASSFSRTDTQYF. CDR3 bases: TGTGCCAGCAGTTTTTCGAGAACAGATACGCAGTATTTT.

This chain connects TRBV5-1 to TRBJ2-3, with TRBD2 identical over 8 bases. This CDR3 has 13 amino acids. CDR1 and CDR2 from the germline V gene are SGHRS and YFSETQ. J was trimmed by 5 bases and V by 7 bases; bases with no gene match: 6. This CDR3 reads CASAGGVGDTQYF. CDR3 sequence (DNA): TGCGCCAGCGCGGGGGGAGTAGGAGATACGCAGTATTTT.

The chain recombines TRBV29-1 with TRBJ2-7; D not certain. CDR3 size: 11 residues. With 3 bases removed from V and 6 bases from J, the gap between germline ends came to 9 bases. Germline-derived CDR1 and CDR2 are SQVTM and ANQGSEA. The CDR3 bases are TGCAGCGTTGATTGGGGTGCCGAGCAGTACTTC. The encoded protein is CSVDWGAEQYF.

This chain links TRBV13 with TRBJ1-1; D remains unclear. Germline-derived CDR1 and CDR2 are PRHDT and FYEKMQ (reference sequence). The CDR3 length is 14 residues. The ends were cut back, 4 bases at V and 6 bases at J, with 15 bases in the middle. The CDR3 coding sequence is TGTGCCAGCAGCTCCCTGGAGGGAGAAGCTGAAGCTTTCTTT. Its protein product is CASSSLEGEAEAFF.

The CDR3 loop is CASSLDWGTGSYEQYV. In DNA form, the CDR3 reads TGTGCCAGCAGCTTAGATTGGGGGACAGGGTCCTACGAGCAGTACGTC. J is TRBJ2-7 and V is TRBV7-2, with 9 nucleotides matching TRBD1. The CDR3 runs to 16 residues. The germline gives CDR1 SGHTA, CDR2 FQGNSA. V gave up 1 base and J gave up 1 base; unmatched junction bases: 5.

The J gene is TRBJ2-5, the V gene TRBV25-1, with 8 positions matching TRBD1. CDR1 MGHDK and CDR2 SYGVNS come from the germline V gene. V trimming: 1 base; J trimming: 2 bases; junction bases outside the gene matches: 6. The CDR3 totals 16 residues. In DNA form, the CDR3 reads TGTGCCAGCAGTGAATTGCAGGGGGCGCGGCAAGAGACCCAGTACTTC. Translating gives CASSELQGARQETQYF.

CDR3 residues: CASSTATSGNTDTQYF. CDR3 coding DNA: TGTGCCAGCAGCACTGCGACTAGCGGGAACACAGATACGCAGTATTTT. The chain is built from TRBV13 and TRBJ2-3, with TRBD2 matching 11 bases. Germline V lookup: CDR1 PRHDT, CDR2 FYEKMQ (reference sequence). Trimming removed 5 bases from V and 2 bases from J; junction bases left unmatched: 6. This CDR3 region has 16 residues.

The chain combines TRBV13 with TRBJ2-3; D unclear. The CDR3 has 10 residues. The V gene lost 5 bases and the J gene lost 9 bases, with 6 bases spanning the gap. The germline CDR1 and CDR2 sequences are PRHDT and FYEKMQ (reference sequence). The CDR3 protein is CASSGPTQYF. CDR3 DNA: TGTGCCAGCAGCGGCCCCACGCAGTATTTT.